A selection of T cell receptor beta chains follows, all from one sample in a study of blood T cell repertoires in COVID-19. The assay was immunoSEQ multiplex PCR, and TCRdb's table has in-frame clones only and misses some. The data hold a few hundred thousand clones, with nearly 90% observed a single time. The sequenced sample consisted of peripheral blood. The receptors were sampled from a woman in her sixties or seventies with COVID-19, enrolled during active disease. Each CDR3 is given with its conserved first and last residue. Fields, in order: clone size, D gene, V gene, J gene, CDR3 DNA, CDR3 protein. D genes are given only for firm matches. A row's size may be missing; if present it is once, few, many or a size class.

clone size: NA
D gene: TRBD1
V gene: TRBV6-4
J gene: TRBJ1-1
CDR3 DNA: TGTGCCAGCAGACAGGGGATAAACACTGAAGCTTTCTTT
CDR3 protein: CASRQGINTEAFF

clone size: NA
D gene: NA
V gene: TRBV3-1/TRBV3-2
J gene: TRBJ2-7
CDR3 DNA: TGTGCCAGCAGCCAAAGGGGCCTGCGGGGGCCGTCCTACGAGCAGTACTTC
CDR3 protein: CASSQRGLRGPSYEQYF

clone size: NA
D gene: NA
V gene: TRBV18
J gene: TRBJ1-5
CDR3 DNA: TGTGCCAGCTCACAAGGGGGGGGTTATCAGCCCCAGCATTTT
CDR3 protein: CASSQGGGYQPQHF

clone size: NA
D gene: TRBD2
V gene: TRBV6-5
J gene: TRBJ2-1
CDR3 DNA: TGTGCCAGCAGTTATAGCGGGGGGCGCTACAATGAGCAGTTCTTC
CDR3 protein: CASSYSGGRYNEQFF

clone size: NA
D gene: NA
V gene: TRBV6-5
J gene: TRBJ2-1
CDR3 DNA: TGTGCCAGCAGTTACCTATTGTCGGGGAATGAGCAGTTCTTC
CDR3 protein: CASSYLLSGNEQFF

clone size: once
D gene: TRBD1
V gene: TRBV19
J gene: TRBJ1-5
CDR3 DNA: TGTGCCAGTACCGACAGGGGGACCAATCAGCCCCAGCATTTT
CDR3 protein: CASTDRGTNQPQHF

clone size: once
D gene: NA
V gene: TRBV5-6
J gene: TRBJ2-1
CDR3 DNA: TGTGCCAGCAGCCCCCGGGGGGCAGGGTCCATCAAGCAGTTCTTC
CDR3 protein: CASSPRGAGSIKQFF

clone size: NA
D gene: NA
V gene: TRBV14
J gene: TRBJ1-6
CDR3 DNA: TGTGCCAGCAGCCACCGCGCGAGGGATTCACCCCTCCACTTT
CDR3 protein: CASSHRARDSPLHF

clone size: NA
D gene: TRBD1
V gene: TRBV19
J gene: TRBJ1-1
CDR3 DNA: TGTGCCAGTACCCCACGTGGGACAGGGGACGGATTTGGTGGAGCTTTCTTT
CDR3 protein: CASTPRGTGDGFGGAFF

clone size: NA
D gene: TRBD2
V gene: TRBV4-3
J gene: TRBJ2-7
CDR3 DNA: TGCGCCAGCAGCCAAAGAACTAGCGGGGGGGCTTTCTCCTACGAGCAGTACTTC
CDR3 protein: CASSQRTSGGAFSYEQYF

clone size: NA
D gene: NA
V gene: TRBV3-1/TRBV3-2
J gene: TRBJ1-3
CDR3 DNA: TGTGCCAGCAGCCCCGTTGGAAACACCATATATTTT
CDR3 protein: CASSPVGNTIYF

clone size: NA
D gene: NA
V gene: TRBV7-9
J gene: TRBJ2-7
CDR3 DNA: TGTGCCAGCACCCCTCGGTCCACAGGCGGCCAGGAGGAGCAGTACTTC
CDR3 protein: CASTPRSTGGQEEQYF

clone size: NA
D gene: NA
V gene: TRBV5-8
J gene: TRBJ1-2
CDR3 DNA: TGTGCCAGCAGCCCACAGCGGTACGGCTACACCTTC
CDR3 protein: CASSPQRYGYTF

clone size: NA
D gene: TRBD1
V gene: TRBV7-2
J gene: TRBJ2-1
CDR3 DNA: TGTGCCAGCAGCTTAGACAGGGGTTCGGACAATGAGCAGTTCTTC
CDR3 protein: CASSLDRGSDNEQFF

clone size: NA
D gene: NA
V gene: TRBV7-2
J gene: TRBJ2-5
CDR3 DNA: TGTGCCAGCAGCTTGCTAGCGTTTGCCTCTACGGAGACCCAGTACTTC
CDR3 protein: CASSLLAFASTETQYF

clone size: NA
D gene: TRBD1
V gene: TRBV7-9
J gene: TRBJ1-3
CDR3 DNA: TGTGCCAGCAGCTGGCTAACAGGGGCCCTGGTCACCATATATTTT
CDR3 protein: CASSWLTGALVTIYF

clone size: NA
D gene: NA
V gene: TRBV7-3
J gene: TRBJ1-1
CDR3 DNA: TGTGCCAGCAGCTTGACTGCCGGTAACACTGAAGCTTTCTTT
CDR3 protein: CASSLTAGNTEAFF

clone size: NA
D gene: TRBD1
V gene: TRBV4-3
J gene: TRBJ1-2
CDR3 DNA: TGCGCCAGCAGCCAACCGGGACAGAGCTATGGCTACACCTTC
CDR3 protein: CASSQPGQSYGYTF

clone size: NA
D gene: NA
V gene: TRBV4-1
J gene: TRBJ1-1
CDR3 DNA: TGCGCCAGCAGCCCCTGGGGGGGGGCCGGGAACACTGAAGCTTTCTTT
CDR3 protein: CASSPWGGAGNTEAFF

clone size: NA
D gene: NA
V gene: TRBV6-2/TRBV6-3
J gene: TRBJ2-7
CDR3 DNA: TGTGCCAGCAGTTTTAGCTCCTACGAGCAGTACTTC
CDR3 protein: CASSFSSYEQYF

clone size: NA
D gene: NA
V gene: TRBV5-1
J gene: TRBJ2-3
CDR3 DNA: TGCGCCAGCAAAGCTCTTGGGCGTGGATGGGCAGATACGCAGTATTTT
CDR3 protein: CASKALGRGWADTQYF

clone size: NA
D gene: NA
V gene: TRBV7-2
J gene: TRBJ2-5
CDR3 DNA: TGTGCCAGCAGCTTAGTATCGGGGGAGACCCAGTACTTC
CDR3 protein: CASSLVSGETQYF

clone size: NA
D gene: NA
V gene: TRBV5-1
J gene: TRBJ1-1
CDR3 DNA: TGCGCCAGCAGCTTGCAGGGGTCTAACACTGAAGCTTTCTTT
CDR3 protein: CASSLQGSNTEAFF

clone size: NA
D gene: TRBD1
V gene: TRBV19
J gene: TRBJ2-5
CDR3 DNA: TGTGCCAGTAGTACCATCCAGGGGGCAGGTAGGGAGACCCAGTACTTC
CDR3 protein: CASSTIQGAGRETQYF

clone size: few
D gene: TRBD1
V gene: TRBV6-2/TRBV6-3
J gene: TRBJ1-2
CDR3 DNA: TGTGCCAGCAGTTCTCGACAGGGTGGACATGGCTACACCTTC
CDR3 protein: CASSSRQGGHGYTF

clone size: NA
D gene: NA
V gene: TRBV19
J gene: TRBJ1-1
CDR3 DNA: TGTGCCAGTAGTACCGGGAGGGAAAACACTGAAGCTTTCTTT
CDR3 protein: CASSTGRENTEAFF

clone size: NA
D gene: NA
V gene: TRBV6-5
J gene: TRBJ1-1
CDR3 DNA: TGTGCCAGCAGAACCACAGCGAACACTGAAGCTTTCTTT
CDR3 protein: CASRTTANTEAFF

clone size: NA
D gene: TRBD2
V gene: TRBV9
J gene: TRBJ2-1
CDR3 DNA: TGTGCCAGCAGCCCTCGCCATGGGGGGGGATATGAGCAGTTCTTC
CDR3 protein: CASSPRHGGGYEQFF

clone size: NA
D gene: NA
V gene: TRBV19
J gene: TRBJ1-1
CDR3 DNA: TGTGCCAGTAGTATAGAGGGCAGTCTGAACACTGAAGCTTTCTTT
CDR3 protein: CASSIEGSLNTEAFF